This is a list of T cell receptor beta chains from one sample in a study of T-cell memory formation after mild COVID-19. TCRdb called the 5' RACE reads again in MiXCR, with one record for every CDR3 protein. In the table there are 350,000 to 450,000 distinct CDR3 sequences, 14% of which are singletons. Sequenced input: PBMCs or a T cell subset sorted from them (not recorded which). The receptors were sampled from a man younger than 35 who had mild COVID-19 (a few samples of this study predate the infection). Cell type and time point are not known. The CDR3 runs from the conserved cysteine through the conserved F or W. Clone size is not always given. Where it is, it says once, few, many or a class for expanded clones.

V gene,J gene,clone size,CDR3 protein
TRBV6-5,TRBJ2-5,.,CAADRQGRGETQYF
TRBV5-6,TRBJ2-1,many,CASRPVSYNEQFF
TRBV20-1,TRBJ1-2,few,CSARVQSTDGYTF
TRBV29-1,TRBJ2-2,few,CSVPLGTGELFF
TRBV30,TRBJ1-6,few,CAWRTPDRDNSPLHF
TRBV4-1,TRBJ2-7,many,CASSQVQGGPYEQYF
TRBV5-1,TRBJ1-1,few,CASSMDGLNTEAFF
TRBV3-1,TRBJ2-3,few,CASSQTGGIADTQYF
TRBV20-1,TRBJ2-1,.,CSARAIRQIYNEQFF
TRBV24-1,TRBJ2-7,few,CATSDLRRESPYEQYF
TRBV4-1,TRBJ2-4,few,CASSQEELAGGIGYF
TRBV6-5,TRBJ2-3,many,CASSSRTYPSTDTQYF
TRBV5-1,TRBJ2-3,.,CASSPPGSGVTDTQYF
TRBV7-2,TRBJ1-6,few,CASSLEWDRGRVSPLHF
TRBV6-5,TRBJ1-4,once,CASRGRLLSTNEKLFF
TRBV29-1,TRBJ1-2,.,CSVDTGDGYTF
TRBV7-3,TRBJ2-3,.,CASSPTLGSTDTQYF
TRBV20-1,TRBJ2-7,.,CSARYPGTSLYEQYF
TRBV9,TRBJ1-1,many,CASSGRGAGTEAFF
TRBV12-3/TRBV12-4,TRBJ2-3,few,CASSQSGGYRTQYF
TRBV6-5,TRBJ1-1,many,CASSSRGNTEAFF
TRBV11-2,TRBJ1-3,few,CASSSIRTASRNTIYF
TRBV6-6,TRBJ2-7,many,CASSSAGGGRNEQYF
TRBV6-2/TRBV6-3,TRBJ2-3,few,CAGGGQGTDTQYF
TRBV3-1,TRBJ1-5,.,CASSGTWGGNQPQHF
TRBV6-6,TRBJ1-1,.,CASSYSTHMNTEAFF
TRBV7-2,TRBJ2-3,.,CASSYEDTQYF
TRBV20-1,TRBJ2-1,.,CSSGRDNEQFF
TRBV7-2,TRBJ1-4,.,CASSPIGQGGEKLFF
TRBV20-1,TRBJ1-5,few,CSALDPHRDRVYQPQHF
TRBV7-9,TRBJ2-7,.,CASSPLGTEGEQYF
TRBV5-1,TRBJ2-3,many,CASSKTSAADTQYF
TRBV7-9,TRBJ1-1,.,CASSLIGAVEAFF
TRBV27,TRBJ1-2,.,CASSANRGGDGYTF
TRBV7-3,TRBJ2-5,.,CASSPQPGVGTQYF
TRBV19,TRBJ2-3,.,CASSIRVATDTQYF
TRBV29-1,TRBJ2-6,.,CSVQGSGAGANVLTF
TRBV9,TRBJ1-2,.,CASRGPGPSDGYTF
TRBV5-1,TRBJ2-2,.,CASSLQVFGAGELFF
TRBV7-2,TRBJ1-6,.,CASSRQGGNSPLHF